This T cell receptor (beta chain) appears in the sequencing data of a study of T cells in Graves' hyperthyroidism and ophthalmopathy. Regions amplified from RNA transcripts were the TCR beta CDR3 regions. RT-PCR in the first round (using the HTBI primer set) targeted the TCR CDR3. TCRdb itself ran the multiplex PCR reads through MiXCR, one entry per CDR3 protein. Of under 400,000 distinct CDR3 sequences in the sample, less than 20% are singletons; the top ten hold about 14%. This clonotype was recorded many times. The antigen remains undetermined. Overall study findings and caveats: Ophthalmopathy cases were set apart from stable hyperthyroidism by a 13 V-J model. Among clonotypes expanded in thyroid above 0.001, most were also found in blood.

From approximately 9.1 ml of fresh peripheral blood, PBMCs were isolated. Sequencing was done on a sample of blood. The receptor was isolated from a woman in her thirties or forties with Graves' ophthalmopathy.

The CDR3 DNA is TGTGCCAGCAGCCAATTTCAGGGCTGGGGAGAGACCCAGTACTTC. Translation: CASSQFQGWGETQYF. The rearrangement joins TRBV3-1 to TRBJ2-5, with D perhaps matching TRBD1 (5 bases). Germline CDR1 and CDR2: LGHDT and YNNKEL (reference sequence). This CDR3 contains 15 residues. The germline V and J ends were trimmed by 2 bases and 4 bases, with 14 bases remaining between them.